This T cell receptor (beta chain) was obtained from a study of control samples from healthy donors and cancer patients. This clone was detected once. V was cut by 5 bases and J by 4 bases, with 23 bases left in between. The CDR3 length is 17 residues. Germline loops: CDR1 MNHEY, CDR2 SMNVEV (reference sequence). TCRdb keeps only in-frame clones here, not all; method: immunoSEQ multiplex PCR. The sample has 150,000 or so clones; over 85% are singletons. Sequencing was carried out using blood. The V and J genes are TRBV27 and TRBJ1-2, with a weak D call TRBD1 (5 bases). The receptor's source is a man aged 35 to 55 in good health. This chain's CDR3 is CASSPRSVQGTGYGYTF. CDR3 DNA sequence: TGTGCCAGCAGTCCCCGTTCCGTGCAGGGTACTGGCTATGGCTACACCTTC.